Listed here is a single T cell receptor (beta chain). Per the authors' pipeline: For nucleated cells, counts were estimated from reference gene primer amplification. Profiled with immunoSEQ multiplex PCR; TCRdb holds only in-frame clones, not every one. V and J calls and clone size come straight from that table; D and trimming were deduced from the DNA. The data show 120,000 or so clones, over 55% seen once. This CDR3 has 18 residues. V lost 5 bases to trimming and J lost 0 bases, with 24 bases between them. Germline lookup yields CDR1 SGHRS and CDR2 YFSETQ. This specimen belongs to a study of blood T cell repertoires in COVID-19. Across the whole study: The United States, Italy and Spain supplied acute and convalescent COVID-19 samples. Sample material is recorded as cDNA or gDNA derived from T cells, B-cell-depleted T cells, or PBMCs.

V usage is TRBV5-1 and J usage is TRBJ2-7, with D perhaps TRBD2 (6 bases). Material for sequencing was peripheral blood. The receptor was derived from a woman in her 70s with acute or convalescent COVID-19. The CDR3 DNA follows: TGCGCCAGCAGAATCGGACTTACTCGGGGGTCCCACTCCTACGAGCAGTACTTC. Its translation: CASRIGLTRGSHSYEQYF.